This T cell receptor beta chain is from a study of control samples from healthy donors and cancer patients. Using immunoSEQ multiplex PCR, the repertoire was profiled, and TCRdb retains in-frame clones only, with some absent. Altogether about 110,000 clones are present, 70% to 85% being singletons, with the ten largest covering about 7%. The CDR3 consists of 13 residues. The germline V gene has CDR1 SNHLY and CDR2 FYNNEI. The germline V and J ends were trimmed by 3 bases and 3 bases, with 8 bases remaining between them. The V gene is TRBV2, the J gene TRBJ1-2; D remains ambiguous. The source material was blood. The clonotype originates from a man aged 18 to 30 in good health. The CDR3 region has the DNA TGTGCCAGCAGTGAGGGCAGTTACTATGGCTACACCTTC. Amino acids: CASSEGSYYGYTF.